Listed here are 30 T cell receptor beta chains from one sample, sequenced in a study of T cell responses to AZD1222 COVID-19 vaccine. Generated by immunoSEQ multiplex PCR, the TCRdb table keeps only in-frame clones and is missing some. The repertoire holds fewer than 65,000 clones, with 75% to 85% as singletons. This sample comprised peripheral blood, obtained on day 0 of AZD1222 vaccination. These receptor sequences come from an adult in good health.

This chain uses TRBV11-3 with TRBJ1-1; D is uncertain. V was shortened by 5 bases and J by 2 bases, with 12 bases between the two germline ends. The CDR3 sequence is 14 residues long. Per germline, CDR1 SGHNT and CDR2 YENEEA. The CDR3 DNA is TGTGCCAGCAGCAGTTATATCCCAAACACTGAAGCTTTCTTT. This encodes CASSSYIPNTEAFF.

The CDR3 nucleotides are TGTGCCAGCAGTTACTGGAACACCGGGGAGCTGTTTTTT. Amino acids: CASSYWNTGELFF. The chain joins TRBV6-2 or TRBV6-3 to TRBJ2-2; the D is unclear. This CDR3 has 13 residues. CDR1 MNHEY and CDR2 SVGEGT come from the germline V gene. V was trimmed by 1 base and J by 1 base, leaving 1 base between them.

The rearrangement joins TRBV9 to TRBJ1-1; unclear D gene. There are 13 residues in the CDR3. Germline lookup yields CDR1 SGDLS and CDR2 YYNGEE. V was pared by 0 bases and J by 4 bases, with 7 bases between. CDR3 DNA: TGTGCCAGCAGCGTAGTTACGGCCACTGAAGCTTTCTTT. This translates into CASSVVTATEAFF. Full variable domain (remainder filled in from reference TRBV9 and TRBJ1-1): DSGVTQTPKHLITATGQRVTLRCSPRSGDLSVYWYQQSLDQGLQFLIQYYNGEERAKGNILERFSAQQFPDLHSELNLSSLELGDSALYFCASSVVTATEAFFGQGTRLTVV.

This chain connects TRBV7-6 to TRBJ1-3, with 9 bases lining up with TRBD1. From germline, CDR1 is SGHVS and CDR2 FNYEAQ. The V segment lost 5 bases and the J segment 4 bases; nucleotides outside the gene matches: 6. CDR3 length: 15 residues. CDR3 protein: CASSPDGQGGNTIYF. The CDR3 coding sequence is TGTGCCAGCAGCCCCGACGGACAGGGGGGAAACACCATATATTTT.

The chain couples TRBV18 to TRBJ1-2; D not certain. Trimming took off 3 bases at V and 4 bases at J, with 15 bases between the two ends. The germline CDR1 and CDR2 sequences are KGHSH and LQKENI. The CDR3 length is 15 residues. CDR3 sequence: CASSPQFSEGYGYTF. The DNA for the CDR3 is TGTGCCAGCTCACCCCAATTCTCGGAGGGCTATGGCTACACCTTC. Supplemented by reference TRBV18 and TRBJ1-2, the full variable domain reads NAGVMQNPRHLVRRRGQEARLRCSPMKGHSHVYWYRQLPEEGLKFMVYLQKENIIDESGMPKERFSAEFPKEGPSILRIQQVVRGDSAAYFCASSPQFSEGYGYTFGSGTRLTVV.

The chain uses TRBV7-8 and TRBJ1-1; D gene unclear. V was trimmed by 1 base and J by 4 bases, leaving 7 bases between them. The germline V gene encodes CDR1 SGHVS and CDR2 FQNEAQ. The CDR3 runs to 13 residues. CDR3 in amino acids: CASSLVEGTEAFF. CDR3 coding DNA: TGTGCCAGCAGCTTAGTGGAAGGCACTGAAGCTTTCTTT.

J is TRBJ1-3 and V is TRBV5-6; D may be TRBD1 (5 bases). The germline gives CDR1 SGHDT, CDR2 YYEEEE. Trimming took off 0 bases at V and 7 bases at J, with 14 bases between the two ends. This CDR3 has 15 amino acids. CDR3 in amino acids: CASSLAGRVGNTIYF. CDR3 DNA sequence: TGTGCCAGCAGCTTGGCTGGCAGGGTGGGGAACACCATATATTTT.

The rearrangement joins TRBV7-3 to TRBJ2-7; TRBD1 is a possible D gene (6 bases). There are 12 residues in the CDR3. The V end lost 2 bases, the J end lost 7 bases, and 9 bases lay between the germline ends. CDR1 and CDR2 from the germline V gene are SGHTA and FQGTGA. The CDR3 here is CASSLQGQEQYF. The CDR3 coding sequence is TGTGCCAGCAGCTTACAGGGGCAAGAGCAGTACTTC. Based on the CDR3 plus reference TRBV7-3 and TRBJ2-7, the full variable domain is GAGVSQTPSNKVTEKGKYVELRCDPISGHTALYWYRQSLGQGPEFLIYFQGTGAADDSGLPNDRFFAVRPEGSVSTLKIQRTERGDSAVYLCASSLQGQEQYFGPGTRLTVT.

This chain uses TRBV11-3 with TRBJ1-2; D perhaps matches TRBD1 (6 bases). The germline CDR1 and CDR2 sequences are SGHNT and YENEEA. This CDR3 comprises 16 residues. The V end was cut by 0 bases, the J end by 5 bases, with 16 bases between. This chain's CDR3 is CASSLEGRRGEYGYTF. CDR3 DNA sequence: TGTGCCAGCAGCTTAGAGGGACGCAGGGGAGAATATGGCTACACCTTC.

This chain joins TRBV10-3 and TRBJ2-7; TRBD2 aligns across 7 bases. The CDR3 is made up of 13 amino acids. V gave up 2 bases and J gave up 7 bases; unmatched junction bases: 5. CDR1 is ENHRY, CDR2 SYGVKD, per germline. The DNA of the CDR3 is TGTGCCATCAGTGAGAAGAGGGAGGGAGAGCAGTACGTC. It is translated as CAISEKREGEQYV.

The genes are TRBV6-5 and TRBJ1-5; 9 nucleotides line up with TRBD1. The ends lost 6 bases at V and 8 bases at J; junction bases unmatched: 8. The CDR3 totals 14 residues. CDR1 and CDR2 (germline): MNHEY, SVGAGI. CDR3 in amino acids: CASRMGQGGEPQHF. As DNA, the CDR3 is TGTGCCAGCAGGATGGGACAGGGCGGGGAGCCCCAGCATTTT.

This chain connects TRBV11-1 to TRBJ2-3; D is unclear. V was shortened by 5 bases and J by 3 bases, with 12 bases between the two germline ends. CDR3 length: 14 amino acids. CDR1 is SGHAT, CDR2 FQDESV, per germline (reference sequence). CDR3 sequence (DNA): TGTGCCAGCAGCCGTCGGGCCTGGACAGATACGCAGTATTTT. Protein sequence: CASSRRAWTDTQYF.

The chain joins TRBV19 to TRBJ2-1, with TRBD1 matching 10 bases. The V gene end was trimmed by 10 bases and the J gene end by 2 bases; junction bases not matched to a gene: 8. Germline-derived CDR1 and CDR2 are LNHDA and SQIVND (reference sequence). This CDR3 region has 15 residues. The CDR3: CATRQGAQAYNEQFF. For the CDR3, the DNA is TGTGCCACTAGACAGGGGGCTCAGGCCTACAATGAGCAGTTCTTC.

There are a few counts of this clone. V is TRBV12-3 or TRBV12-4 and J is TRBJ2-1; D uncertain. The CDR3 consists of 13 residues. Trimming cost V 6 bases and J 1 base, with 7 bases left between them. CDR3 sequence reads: CASRVGSYNEQFF. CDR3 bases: TGTGCCAGCAGGGTAGGGTCCTACAATGAGCAGTTCTTC.

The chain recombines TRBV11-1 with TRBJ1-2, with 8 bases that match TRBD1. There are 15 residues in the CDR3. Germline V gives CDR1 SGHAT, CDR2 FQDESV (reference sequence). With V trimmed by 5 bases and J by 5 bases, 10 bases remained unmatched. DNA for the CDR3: TGTGCCAGCAGCCAAGACACAGGGGGTCTTTATGGCTACACCTTC. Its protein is CASSQDTGGLYGYTF.

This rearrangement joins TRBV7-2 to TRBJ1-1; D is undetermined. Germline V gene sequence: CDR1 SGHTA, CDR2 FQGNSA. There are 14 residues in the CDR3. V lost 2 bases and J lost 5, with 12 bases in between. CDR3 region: CASSLQAFRTEAFF. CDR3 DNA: TGTGCCAGCAGCTTACAAGCTTTCCGTACTGAAGCTTTCTTT. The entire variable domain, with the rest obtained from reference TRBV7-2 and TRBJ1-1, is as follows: GAGVSQSPSNKVTEKGKDVELRCDPISGHTALYWYRQSLGQGLEFLIYFQGNSAPDKSGLPSDRFSAERTGGSVSTLTIQRTQQEDSAVYLCASSLQAFRTEAFFGQGTRLTVV.

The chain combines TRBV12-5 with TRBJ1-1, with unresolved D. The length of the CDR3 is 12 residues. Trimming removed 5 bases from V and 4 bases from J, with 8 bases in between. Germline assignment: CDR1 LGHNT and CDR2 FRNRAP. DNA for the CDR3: TGTGCTAGTGGTACCGTGGGCACTGAAGCTTTCTTT. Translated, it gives CASGTVGTEAFF.

The CDR3 spells CASSQFGREGYTF. DNA of the CDR3: TGTGCCAGCAGCCAATTCGGCCGGGAAGGCTACACCTTC. The chain joins TRBV3-1 (or the pseudogene TRBV3-2) to TRBJ1-2; D is undetermined. Germline CDR1 is LGHDT and CDR2 is YNNKEL (reference sequence). This CDR3 spans 13 amino acids. The ends were cut back, 2 bases at V and 8 bases at J, with 12 bases in the middle.

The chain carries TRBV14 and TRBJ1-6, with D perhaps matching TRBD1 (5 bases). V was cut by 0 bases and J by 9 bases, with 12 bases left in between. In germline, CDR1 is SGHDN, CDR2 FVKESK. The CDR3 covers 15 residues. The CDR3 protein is CASSQDTGQSSPLHF. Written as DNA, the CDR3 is TGTGCCAGCAGCCAAGATACAGGCCAGAGTTCACCCCTCCACTTT. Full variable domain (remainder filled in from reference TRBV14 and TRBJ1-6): EAGVTQFPSHSVIEKGQTVTLRCDPISGHDNLYWYRRVMGKEIKFLLHFVKESKQDESGMPNNRFLAERTGGTYSTLKVQPAELEDSGVYFCASSQDTGQSSPLHFGNGTRLTVT.

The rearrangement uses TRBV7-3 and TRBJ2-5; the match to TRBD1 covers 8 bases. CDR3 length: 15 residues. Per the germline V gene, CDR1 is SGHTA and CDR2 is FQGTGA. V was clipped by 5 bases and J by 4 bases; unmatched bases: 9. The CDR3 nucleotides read TGTGCCAGCAGCCCACCCCAGGGGGCGCGAGAGACCCAGTACTTC. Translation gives CASSPPQGARETQYF.

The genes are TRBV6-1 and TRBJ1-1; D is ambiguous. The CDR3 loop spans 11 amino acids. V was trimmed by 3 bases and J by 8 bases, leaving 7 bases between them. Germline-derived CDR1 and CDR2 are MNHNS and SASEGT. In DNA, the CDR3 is TGTGCCAGCAGTGAGCTGCAAGAAGCTTTCTTT. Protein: CASSELQEAFF.

The chain's CDR3 is CGSGDNYGYTF. The CDR3, as DNA: TGCGGGTCGGGGGATAACTATGGCTACACCTTC. The rearrangement uses TRBV5-1 and TRBJ1-2, with a possible D match to TRBD1 (5 bases). The germline gives CDR1 SGHRS, CDR2 YFSETQ. This CDR3 comprises 11 residues.

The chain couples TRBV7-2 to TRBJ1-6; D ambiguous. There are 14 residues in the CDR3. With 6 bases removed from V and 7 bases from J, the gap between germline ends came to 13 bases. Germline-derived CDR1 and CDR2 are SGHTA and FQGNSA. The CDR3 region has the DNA TGTGCCAGCAGGTATCAGGAGGGAAATTCACCCCTCCACTTT. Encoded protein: CASRYQEGNSPLHF.

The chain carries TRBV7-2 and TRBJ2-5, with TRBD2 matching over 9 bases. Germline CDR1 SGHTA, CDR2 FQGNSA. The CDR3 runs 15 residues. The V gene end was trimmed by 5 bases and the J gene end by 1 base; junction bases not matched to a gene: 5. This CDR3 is CASSSGRPPQETQYF. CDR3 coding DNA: TGTGCCAGCAGCAGCGGGAGGCCCCCCCAAGAGACCCAGTACTTC.

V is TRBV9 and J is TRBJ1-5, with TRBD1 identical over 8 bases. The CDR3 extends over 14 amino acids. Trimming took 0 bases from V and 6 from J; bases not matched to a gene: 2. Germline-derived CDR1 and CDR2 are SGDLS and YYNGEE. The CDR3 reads CASSVGQGAQPQHF. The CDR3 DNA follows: TGTGCCAGCAGCGTAGGTCAGGGGGCTCAGCCCCAGCATTTT. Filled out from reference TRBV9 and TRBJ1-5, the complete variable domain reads DSGVTQTPKHLITATGQRVTLRCSPRSGDLSVYWYQQSLDQGLQFLIQYYNGEERAKGNILERFSAQQFPDLHSELNLSSLELGDSALYFCASSVGQGAQPQHFGDGTRLSIL.

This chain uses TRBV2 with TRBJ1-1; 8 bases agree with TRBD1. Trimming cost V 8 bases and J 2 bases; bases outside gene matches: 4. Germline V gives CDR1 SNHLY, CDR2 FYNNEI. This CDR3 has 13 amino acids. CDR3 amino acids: CASFGQGNTEAFF. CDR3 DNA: TGTGCCAGCTTCGGACAGGGAAACACTGAAGCTTTCTTT.

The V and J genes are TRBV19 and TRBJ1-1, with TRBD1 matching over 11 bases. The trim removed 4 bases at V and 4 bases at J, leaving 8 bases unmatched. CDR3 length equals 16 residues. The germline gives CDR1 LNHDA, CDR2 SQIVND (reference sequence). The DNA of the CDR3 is TGTGCCAGTAGTAGCGGACAGGGGGCTGTCGGCACTGAAGCTTTCTTT. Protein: CASSSGQGAVGTEAFF.

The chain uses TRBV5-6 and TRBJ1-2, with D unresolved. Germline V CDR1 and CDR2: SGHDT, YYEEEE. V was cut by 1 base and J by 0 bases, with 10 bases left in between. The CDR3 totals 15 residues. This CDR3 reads CASSLTASSNYGYTF. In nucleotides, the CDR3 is TGTGCCAGCAGCTTGACGGCGAGTTCTAACTATGGCTACACCTTC. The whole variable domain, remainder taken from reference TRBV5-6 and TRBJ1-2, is DAGVTQSPTHLIKTRGQQVTLRCSPKSGHDTVSWYQQALGQGPQFIFQYYEEEERQRGNFPDRFSGHQFPNYSSELNVNALLLGDSALYLCASSLTASSNYGYTFGSGTRLTVV.

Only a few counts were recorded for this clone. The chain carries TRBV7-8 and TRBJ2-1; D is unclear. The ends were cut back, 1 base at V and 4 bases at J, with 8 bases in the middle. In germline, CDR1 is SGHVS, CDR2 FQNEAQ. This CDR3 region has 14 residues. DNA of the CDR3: TGTGCCAGCAGCTTAGATGGCCAGTACAATGAGCAGTTCTTC. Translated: CASSLDGQYNEQFF.

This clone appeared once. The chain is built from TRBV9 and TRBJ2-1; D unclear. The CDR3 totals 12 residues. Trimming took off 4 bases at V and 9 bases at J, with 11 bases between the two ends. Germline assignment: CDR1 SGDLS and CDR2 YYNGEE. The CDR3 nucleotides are TGTGCCAGCAGCACACAGACGCGTGAGCAGTTCTTC. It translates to CASSTQTREQFF.